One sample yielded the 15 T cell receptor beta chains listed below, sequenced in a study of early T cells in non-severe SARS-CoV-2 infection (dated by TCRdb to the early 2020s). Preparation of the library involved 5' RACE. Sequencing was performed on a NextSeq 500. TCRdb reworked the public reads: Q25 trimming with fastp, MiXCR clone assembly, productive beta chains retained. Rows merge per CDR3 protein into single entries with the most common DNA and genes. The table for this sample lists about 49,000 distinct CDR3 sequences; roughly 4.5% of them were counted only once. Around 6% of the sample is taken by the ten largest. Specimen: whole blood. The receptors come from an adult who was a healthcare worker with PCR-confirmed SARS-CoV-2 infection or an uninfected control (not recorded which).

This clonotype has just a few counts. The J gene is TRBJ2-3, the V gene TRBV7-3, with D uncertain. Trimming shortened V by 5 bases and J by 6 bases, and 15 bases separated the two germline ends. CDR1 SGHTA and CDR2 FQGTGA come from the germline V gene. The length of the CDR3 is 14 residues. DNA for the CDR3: TGTGCCAGCAGCCCAAATCTCCTAGTTGATACGCAGTATTTT. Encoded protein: CASSPNLLVDTQYF.

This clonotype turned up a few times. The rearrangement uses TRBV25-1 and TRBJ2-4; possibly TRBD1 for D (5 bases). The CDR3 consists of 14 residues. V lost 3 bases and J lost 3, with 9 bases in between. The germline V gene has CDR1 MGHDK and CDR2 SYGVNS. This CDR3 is CASSESGYKNIQYF. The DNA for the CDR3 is TGTGCCAGCAGTGAGTCAGGGTACAAAAACATTCAGTACTTC.

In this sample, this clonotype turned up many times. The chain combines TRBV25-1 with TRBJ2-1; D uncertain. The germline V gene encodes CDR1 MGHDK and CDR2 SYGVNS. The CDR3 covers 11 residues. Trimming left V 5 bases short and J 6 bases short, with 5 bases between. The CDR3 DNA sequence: TGTGCCAGCAGTTTGGGCAATGAGCAGTTCTTC. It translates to CASSLGNEQFF.

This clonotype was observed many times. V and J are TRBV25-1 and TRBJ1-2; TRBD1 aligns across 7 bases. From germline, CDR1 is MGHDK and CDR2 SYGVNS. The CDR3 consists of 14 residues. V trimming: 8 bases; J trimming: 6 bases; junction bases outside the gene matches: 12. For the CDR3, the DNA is TGTGCCAGCCAGCCACAGGGGATTTTTGATGGCTACACCTTC. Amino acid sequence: CASQPQGIFDGYTF.

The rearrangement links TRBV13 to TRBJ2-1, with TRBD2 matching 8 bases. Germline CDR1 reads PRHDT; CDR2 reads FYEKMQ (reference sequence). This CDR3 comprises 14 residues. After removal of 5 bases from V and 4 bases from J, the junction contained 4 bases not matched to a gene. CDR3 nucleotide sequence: TGTGCCAGCAGCCCGGGGGGGCAGTACAATGAGCAGTTCTTC. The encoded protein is CASSPGGQYNEQFF.

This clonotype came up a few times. The DNA for the CDR3 is TGCGCCAGCAGCTTGCTGGGCCGGAGCTCCTACAATGAGCAGTTCTTC. Its protein product is CASSLLGRSSYNEQFF. The chain carries TRBV5-1 and TRBJ2-1; D unresolved. V was cut by 1 base and J by 0 bases, with 11 bases left in between. The CDR3 is made up of 16 amino acids. Per germline, CDR1 SGHRS and CDR2 YFSETQ.

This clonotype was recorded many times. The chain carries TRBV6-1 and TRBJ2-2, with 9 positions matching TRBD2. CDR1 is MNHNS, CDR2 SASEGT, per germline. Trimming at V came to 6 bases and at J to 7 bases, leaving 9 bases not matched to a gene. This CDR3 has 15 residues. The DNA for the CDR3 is TGTGCCAGCAGGGCCTTAGCGGGGGCCGTCGGGGAGCTGTTTTTT. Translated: CASRALAGAVGELFF.

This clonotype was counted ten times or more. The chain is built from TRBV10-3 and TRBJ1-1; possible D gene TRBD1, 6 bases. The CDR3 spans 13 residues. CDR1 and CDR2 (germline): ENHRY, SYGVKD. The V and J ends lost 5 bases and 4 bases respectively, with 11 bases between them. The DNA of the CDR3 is TGTGCCATCAGTATAACAGGGCCCACTGAAGCTTTCTTT. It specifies CAISITGPTEAFF.

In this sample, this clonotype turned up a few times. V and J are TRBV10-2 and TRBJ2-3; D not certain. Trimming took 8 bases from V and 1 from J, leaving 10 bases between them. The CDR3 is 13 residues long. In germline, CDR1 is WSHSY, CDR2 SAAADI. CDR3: CASLTVGTDTQYF. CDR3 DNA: TGCGCCAGCCTGACGGTGGGCACAGATACGCAGTATTTT.

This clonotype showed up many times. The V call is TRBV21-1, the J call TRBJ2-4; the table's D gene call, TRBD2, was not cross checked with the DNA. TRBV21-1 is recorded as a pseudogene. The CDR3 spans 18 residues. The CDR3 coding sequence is TGTGCCAGCAGCCAAGGGTGGCACCGCTTAGTGTCCAAAAACATTCAGTACTTC. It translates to CASSQGWHRLVSKNIQYF.

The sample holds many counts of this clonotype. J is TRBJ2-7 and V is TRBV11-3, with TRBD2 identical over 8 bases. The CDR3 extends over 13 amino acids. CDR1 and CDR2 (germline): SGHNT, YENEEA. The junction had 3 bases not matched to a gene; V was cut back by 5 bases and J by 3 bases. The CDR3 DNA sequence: TGTGCCAGCAGCCCGGGAGGGAGCTACGAGCAGTACTTC. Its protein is CASSPGGSYEQYF.

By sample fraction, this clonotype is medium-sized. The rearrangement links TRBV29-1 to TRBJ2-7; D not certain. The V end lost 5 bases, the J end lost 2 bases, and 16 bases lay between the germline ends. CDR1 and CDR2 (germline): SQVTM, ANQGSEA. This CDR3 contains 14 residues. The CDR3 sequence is CSVYLAAAAYEQYF. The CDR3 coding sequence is TGCAGCGTTTACCTGGCAGCTGCGGCCTACGAGCAGTACTTC.

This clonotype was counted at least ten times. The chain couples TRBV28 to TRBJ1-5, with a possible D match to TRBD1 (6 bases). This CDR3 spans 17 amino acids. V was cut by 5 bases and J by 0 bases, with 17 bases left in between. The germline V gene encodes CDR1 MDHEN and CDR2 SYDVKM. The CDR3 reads CASSGGGVLYSNQPQHF. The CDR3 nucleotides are TGTGCCAGCAGTGGGGGGGGCGTCTTGTATAGCAATCAGCCCCAGCATTTT.

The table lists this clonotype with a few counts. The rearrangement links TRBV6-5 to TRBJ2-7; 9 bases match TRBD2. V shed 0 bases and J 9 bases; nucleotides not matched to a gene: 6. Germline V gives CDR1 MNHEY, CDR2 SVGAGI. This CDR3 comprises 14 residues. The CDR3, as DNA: TGTGCCAGCAGTTACTCGGTTAGCGGGAGCGTGCAGTACTTC. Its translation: CASSYSVSGSVQYF.

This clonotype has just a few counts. CDR3 in amino acids: CASSVEGGEETQYF. The CDR3 DNA sequence: TGTGCCAGCAGCGTAGAAGGCGGTGAAGAGACCCAGTACTTC. The chain employs TRBV9 and TRBJ2-5; D remains unclear. This CDR3 has 14 residues. Trimming shortened V by 0 bases and J by 3 bases, and 9 bases separated the two germline ends. From germline, CDR1 is SGDLS and CDR2 YYNGEE.